This T cell receptor (beta chain) was recorded in a study of blood T cells in healthy people across ages (dated by TCRdb to 2015 to 2017). Background for the entire study: Template switching captured roughly one uniquely barcoded TCR beta cDNA molecule per two T cells in model experiments. Using deep sequencing normalized with unique cDNA molecular identifiers, the study measured how TCR beta repertoire diversity changes with age. Donors of different ages were randomly distributed across sequencing lanes to avoid experimental bias. Donors were grouped into four age groups: young (average about 15 years), middle-aged (around 39), aged (about 59) and long-lived (approximately 81). The study analyzed two additional independent replicas of 1 million unique cDNA reads from the same blood draw for two donors, one aged 18 to 29 and one aged 80 or older. Summary of the overall study and its limitations: Because donor CMV infection status was unknown, age-related changes in expanded clonotypes were potentially confounded. Bulk unsorted PBMC profiling prevented conclusive comparison of naive and antigen-experienced compartments. Compared with the aged group, the long-lived group had more naive CD4+ T cells, fewer expanded clones and increased TCR diversity, suggesting age selection. Estimates of total diversity based on one million sequenced T cells were regarded as lower bounds and as underestimates. Observed TCR beta diversity correlated strongly with the percentage of naive T cells measured by flow cytometry. As age increased, observed TCR beta diversity per million T cells dropped in a roughly linear way, and a significant reduction was already evident by age about 40.

Donors were a few dozen systemically healthy Caucasian individuals from Russia aged roughly 6 to 95 years. About 9.6 milliliters of peripheral blood were collected from each donor into EDTA-treated Vacutainer tubes. Ficoll-Paque density-gradient centrifugation was used to isolate PBMCs, with at least 6.5 million obtained per sample. Total RNA was extracted from PBMCs with Trizol reagent, with at least 6 micrograms obtained per sample. For every donor, an aliquot of PBMCs went through flow cytometry to measure the percentages of naive CD45RAhigh/CD27high T cells. The germline V gene (reference sequence) sets CDR1 to DFQATT and CDR2 to SNEGSKA. The CDR3 numbers 13 residues from cysteine through phenylalanine. Of all the DNA, just the CDR3 is kept, 39 bases in frame from base 1. V has 4 bases trimmed and J has 5 bases trimmed; junction bases matching no gene number 6. Receptor libraries were prepared by 5' RACE. Sequencing was performed on an Illumina HiSeq 2500. A second about 7 to 11 cycle PCR used a sample-barcoded 5' primer and a J-beta primer mix. Each TCR beta cDNA molecule received a unique molecular identifier from a template-switch 5' adaptor carrying 12 random nucleotides. Each sample yielded at least 2.5 million CDR3-containing paired-end reads. The Mint cDNA synthesis kit, primed by a TRBC-specific oligonucleotide, was used to synthesize first-strand cDNA from all RNA. Following uracil-DNA glycosylase treatment, a first 18-cycle PCR with universal primers M1SS and BC2_uni_R was performed on all cDNA. As for how the authors treated the data: For normalization, 1 million high-quality reads, each with a distinct molecular identifier, were randomly selected from each sample. Reads with shared molecular identifiers were discarded instead of being binned into consensus sequences. CDR3 identification, clonotype clustering and error correction used MiTCR with a Q25 quality threshold and the strictest error-elimination algorithm. A nonparametric unseen species model using Euler transformation provided a lower-bound estimate of total TCR beta diversity. TCRdb reworked the public reads: Q25 trimming with fastp, MiXCR clone assembly, productive beta chains retained. Rows are combined by CDR3 protein, so each entry shows the most common genes and DNA. These V and J calls originate from TCRdb's pipeline instead of the authors' own analysis. Within this sample are a few hundred thousand distinct CDR3 sequences, with 25% to 30% of them counted one time only. The ten top clones hold around a sixth of the sample.

A note on this clonotype: What antigen it recognizes has not been identified. No clone much larger than this one lies a single base away; base qualities are absent.

The sequence came from a woman between 70 and 85 years old in good health. This receptor chain uses TRBV20-1 and TRBJ2-5, with TRBD1 matching 8 junction bases. The sequencing input was blood. In nucleotide form, the sequence is TGCAGTGCTAAATACAGGGGGGTGGAGACCCAGTACTTC. Its product reads: CSAKYRGVETQYF.